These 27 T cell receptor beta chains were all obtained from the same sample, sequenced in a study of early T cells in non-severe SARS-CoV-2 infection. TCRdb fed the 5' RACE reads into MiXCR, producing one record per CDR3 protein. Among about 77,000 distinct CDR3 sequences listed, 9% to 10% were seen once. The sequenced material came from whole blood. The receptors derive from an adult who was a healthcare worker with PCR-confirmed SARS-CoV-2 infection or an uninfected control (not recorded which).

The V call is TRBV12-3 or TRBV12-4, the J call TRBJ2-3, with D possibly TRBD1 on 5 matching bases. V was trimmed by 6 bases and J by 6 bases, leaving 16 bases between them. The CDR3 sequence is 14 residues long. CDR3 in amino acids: CASSLVLGVDTQYF. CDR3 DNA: TGTGCCAGCAGCCTTGTCCTAGGGGTGGATACGCAGTATTTT.

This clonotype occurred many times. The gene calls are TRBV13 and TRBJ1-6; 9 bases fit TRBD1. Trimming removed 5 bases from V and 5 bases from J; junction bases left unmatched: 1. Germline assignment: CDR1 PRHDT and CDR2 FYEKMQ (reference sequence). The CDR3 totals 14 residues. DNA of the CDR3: TGTGCCAGCAGCCGGGACAGGGATAATTCACCCCTCCACTTT. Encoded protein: CASSRDRDNSPLHF.

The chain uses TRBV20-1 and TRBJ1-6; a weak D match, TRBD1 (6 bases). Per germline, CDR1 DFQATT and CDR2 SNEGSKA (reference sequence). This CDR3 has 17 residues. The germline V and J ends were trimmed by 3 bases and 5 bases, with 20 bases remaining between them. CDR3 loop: CSASIGGQYPNNSPLHF. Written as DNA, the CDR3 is TGCAGTGCTAGTATCGGGGGGCAATATCCAAATAATTCACCCCTCCACTTT.

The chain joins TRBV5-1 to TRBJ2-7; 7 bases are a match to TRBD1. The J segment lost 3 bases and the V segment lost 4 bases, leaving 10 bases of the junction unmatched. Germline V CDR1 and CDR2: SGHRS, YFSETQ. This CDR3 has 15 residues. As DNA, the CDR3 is TGCGCCAGCAGCCTGCAACAGGGGAGTGGCTACGAGCAGTACTTC. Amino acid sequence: CASSLQQGSGYEQYF. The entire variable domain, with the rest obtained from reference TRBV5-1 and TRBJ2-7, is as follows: KAGVTQTPRYLIKTRGQQVTLSCSPISGHRSVSWYQQTPGQGLQFLFEYFSETQRNKGNFPGRFSGRQFSNSRSEMNVSTLELGDSALYLCASSLQQGSGYEQYFGPGTRLTVT.

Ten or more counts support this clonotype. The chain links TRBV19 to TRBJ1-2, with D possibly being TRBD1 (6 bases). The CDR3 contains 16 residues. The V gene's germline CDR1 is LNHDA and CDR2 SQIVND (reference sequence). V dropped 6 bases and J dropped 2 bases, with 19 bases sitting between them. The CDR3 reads CASRPFTGLPNYGYTF. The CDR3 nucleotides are TGTGCCAGTAGGCCCTTCACAGGGCTACCCAACTATGGCTACACCTTC.

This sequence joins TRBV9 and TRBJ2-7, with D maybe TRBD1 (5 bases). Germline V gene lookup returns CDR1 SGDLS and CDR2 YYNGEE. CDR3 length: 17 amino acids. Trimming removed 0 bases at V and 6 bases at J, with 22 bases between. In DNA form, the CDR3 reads TGTGCCAGCAGCGTAGCGGATTCAGACAGTCATCCTTTCGAGCAGTACTTC. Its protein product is CASSVADSDSHPFEQYF.

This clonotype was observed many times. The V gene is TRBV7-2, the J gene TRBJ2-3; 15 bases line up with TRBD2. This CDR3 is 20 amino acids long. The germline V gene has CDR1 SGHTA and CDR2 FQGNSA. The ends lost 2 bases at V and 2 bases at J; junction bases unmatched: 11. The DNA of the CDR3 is TGTGCCAGCAGCTTAAGGACTAGCGGGAGGGCCTACGTATCCACAGATACGCAGTATTTT. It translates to CASSLRTSGRAYVSTDTQYF.

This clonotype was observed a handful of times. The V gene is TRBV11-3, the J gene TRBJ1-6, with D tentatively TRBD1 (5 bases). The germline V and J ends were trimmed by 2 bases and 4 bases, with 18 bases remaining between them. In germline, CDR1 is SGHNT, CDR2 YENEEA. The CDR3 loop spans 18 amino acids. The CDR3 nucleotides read TGTGCCAGCAGCTTATCTTTCTACCAGGGCGGGTATAATTCACCCCTCCACTTT. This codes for CASSLSFYQGGYNSPLHF.

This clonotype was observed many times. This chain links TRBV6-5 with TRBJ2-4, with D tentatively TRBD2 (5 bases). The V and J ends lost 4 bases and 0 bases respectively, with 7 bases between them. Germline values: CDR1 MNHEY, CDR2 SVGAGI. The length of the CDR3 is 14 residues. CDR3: CASSSTKAKNIQYF. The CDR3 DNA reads TGTGCCAGCAGTTCGACTAAAGCCAAAAACATTCAGTACTTC.

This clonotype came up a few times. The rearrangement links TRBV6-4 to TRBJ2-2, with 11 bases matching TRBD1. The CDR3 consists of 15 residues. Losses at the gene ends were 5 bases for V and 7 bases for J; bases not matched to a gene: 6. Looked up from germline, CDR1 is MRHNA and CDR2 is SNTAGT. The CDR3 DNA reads TGTGCCAGCAGTTCCGGACAGGGGGCGTACGGGGAGCTGTTTTTT. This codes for CASSSGQGAYGELFF.

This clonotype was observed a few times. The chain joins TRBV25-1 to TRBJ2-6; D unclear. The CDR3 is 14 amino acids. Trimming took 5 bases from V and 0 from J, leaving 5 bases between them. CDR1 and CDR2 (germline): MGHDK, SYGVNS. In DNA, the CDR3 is TGTGCCAGCAGTCTAAGCTCTGGGGCCAACGTCCTGACTTTC. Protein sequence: CASSLSSGANVLTF.

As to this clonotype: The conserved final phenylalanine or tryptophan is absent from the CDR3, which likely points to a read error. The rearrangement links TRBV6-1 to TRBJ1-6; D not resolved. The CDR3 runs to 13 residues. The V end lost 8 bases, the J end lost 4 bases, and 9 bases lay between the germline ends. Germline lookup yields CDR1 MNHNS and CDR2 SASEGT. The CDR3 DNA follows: TGTGCCAGCGACCCAGAGTATAATTCACCCCTCCACTCT. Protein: CASDPEYNSPLHS.

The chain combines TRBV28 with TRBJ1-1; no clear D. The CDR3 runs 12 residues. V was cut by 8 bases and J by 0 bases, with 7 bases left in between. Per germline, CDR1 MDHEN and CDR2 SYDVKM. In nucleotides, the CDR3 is TGTGCCAGCGGCTACTTGAACACTGAAGCTTTCTTT. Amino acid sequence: CASGYLNTEAFF. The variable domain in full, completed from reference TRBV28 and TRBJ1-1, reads DVKVTQSSRYLVKRTGEKVFLECVQDMDHENMFWYRQDPGLGLRLIYFSYDVKMKEKGDIPEGYSVSREKKERFSLILESASTNQTSMYLCASGYLNTEAFFGQGTRLTVV.

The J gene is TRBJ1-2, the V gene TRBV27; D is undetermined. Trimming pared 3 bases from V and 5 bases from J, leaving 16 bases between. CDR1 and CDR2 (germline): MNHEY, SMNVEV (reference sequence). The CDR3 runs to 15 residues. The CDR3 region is CASSFVAHDRYGYTF. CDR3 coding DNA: TGTGCCAGCAGTTTTGTGGCCCATGATCGGTATGGCTACACCTTC.

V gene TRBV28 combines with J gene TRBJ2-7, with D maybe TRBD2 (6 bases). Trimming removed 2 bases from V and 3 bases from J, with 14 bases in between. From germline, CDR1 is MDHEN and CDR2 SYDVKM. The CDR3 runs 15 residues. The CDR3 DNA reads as TGTGCCAGCAGTTTAAAGGGGACTGGGAACTACGAGCAGTACTTC. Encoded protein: CASSLKGTGNYEQYF.

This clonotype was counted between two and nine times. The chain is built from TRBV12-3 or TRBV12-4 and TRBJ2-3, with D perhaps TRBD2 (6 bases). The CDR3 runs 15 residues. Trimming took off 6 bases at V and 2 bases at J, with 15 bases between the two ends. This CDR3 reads CASSPRGTLTDTQYF. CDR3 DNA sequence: TGTGCCAGCAGCCCTCGGGGGACCCTCACAGATACGCAGTATTTT.

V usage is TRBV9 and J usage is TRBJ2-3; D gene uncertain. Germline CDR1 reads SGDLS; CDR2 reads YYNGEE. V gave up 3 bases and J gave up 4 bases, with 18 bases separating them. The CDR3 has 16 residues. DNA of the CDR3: TGTGCCAGCAGCGATCGGAGAGGAAAGCCTCCAGATACGCAGTATTTT. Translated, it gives CASSDRRGKPPDTQYF.

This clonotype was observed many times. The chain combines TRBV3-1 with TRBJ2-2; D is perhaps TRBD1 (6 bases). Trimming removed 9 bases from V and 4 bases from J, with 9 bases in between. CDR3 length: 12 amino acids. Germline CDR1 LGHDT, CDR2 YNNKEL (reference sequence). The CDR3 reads CASGTPTGELFF. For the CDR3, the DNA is TGTGCCAGTGGGACACCCACCGGGGAGCTGTTTTTT.

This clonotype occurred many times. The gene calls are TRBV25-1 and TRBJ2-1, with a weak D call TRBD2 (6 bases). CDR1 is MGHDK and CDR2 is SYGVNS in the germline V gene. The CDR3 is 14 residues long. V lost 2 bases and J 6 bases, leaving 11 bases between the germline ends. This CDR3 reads CASSEVGGTNEQFF. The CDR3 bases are TGTGCCAGCAGTGAAGTAGGCGGGACCAATGAGCAGTTCTTC.

CDR3 nucleotides: TGTGCCAGTAAGGAGGGAAGATATAGCAATCAGCCCCAGCATTTT. Amino acid sequence: CASKEGRYSNQPQHF. The chain is built from TRBV19 and TRBJ1-5; unclear D gene. V was cut by 7 bases and J by 0 bases, with 13 bases left in between. The CDR3 extends over 15 amino acids. CDR1 is LNHDA and CDR2 is SQIVND in the germline V gene (reference sequence).

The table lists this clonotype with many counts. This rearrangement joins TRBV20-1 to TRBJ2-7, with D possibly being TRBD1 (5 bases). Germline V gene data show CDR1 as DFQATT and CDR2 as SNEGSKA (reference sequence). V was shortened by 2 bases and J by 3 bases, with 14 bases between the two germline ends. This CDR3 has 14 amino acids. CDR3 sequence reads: CSARLTGTGYEQYF. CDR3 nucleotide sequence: TGCAGTGCTAGACTCACAGGAACCGGCTACGAGCAGTACTTC.

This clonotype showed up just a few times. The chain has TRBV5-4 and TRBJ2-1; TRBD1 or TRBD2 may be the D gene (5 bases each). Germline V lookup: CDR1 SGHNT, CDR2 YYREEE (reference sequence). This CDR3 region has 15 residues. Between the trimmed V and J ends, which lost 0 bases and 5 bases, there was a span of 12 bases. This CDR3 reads CASSLERDRNNEQFF. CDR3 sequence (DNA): TGTGCCAGCAGCTTGGAAAGGGACCGCAACAATGAGCAGTTCTTC.

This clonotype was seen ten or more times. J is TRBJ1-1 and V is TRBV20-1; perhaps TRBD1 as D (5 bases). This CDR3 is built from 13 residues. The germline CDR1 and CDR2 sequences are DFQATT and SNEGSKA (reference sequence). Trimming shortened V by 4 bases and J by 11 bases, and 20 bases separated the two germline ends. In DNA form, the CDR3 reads TGCAGTGCTACTCACCAGGGCCTCTCGGCGGCTTTCTTT. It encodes CSATHQGLSAAFF.

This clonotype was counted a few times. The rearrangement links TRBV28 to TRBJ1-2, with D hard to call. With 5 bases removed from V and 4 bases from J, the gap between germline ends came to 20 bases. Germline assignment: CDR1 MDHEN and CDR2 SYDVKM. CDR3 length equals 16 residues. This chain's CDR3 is CASSTRQQGRLYGYTF. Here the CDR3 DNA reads TGTGCCAGCAGTACTCGTCAACAAGGGAGGCTCTATGGCTACACCTTC.

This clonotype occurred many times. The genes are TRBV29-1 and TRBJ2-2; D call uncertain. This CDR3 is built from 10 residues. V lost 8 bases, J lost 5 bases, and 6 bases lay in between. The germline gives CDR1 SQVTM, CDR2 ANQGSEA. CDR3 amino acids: CSILTGELFF. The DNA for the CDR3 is TGCAGCATTTTAACCGGGGAGCTGTTTTTT.

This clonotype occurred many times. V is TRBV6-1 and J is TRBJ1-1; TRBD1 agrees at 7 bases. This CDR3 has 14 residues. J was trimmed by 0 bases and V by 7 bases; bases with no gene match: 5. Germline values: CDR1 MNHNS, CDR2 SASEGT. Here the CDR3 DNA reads TGTGCCAGCACCCTACAGGGGATGAACACTGAAGCTTTCTTT. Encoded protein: CASTLQGMNTEAFF.

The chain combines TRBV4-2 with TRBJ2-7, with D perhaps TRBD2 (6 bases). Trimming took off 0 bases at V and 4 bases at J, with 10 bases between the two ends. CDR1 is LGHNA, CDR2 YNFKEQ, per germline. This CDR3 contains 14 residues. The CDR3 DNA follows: TGTGCCAGCAGCCAAGATAGGAGGGTTTACGAGCAGTACTTC. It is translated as CASSQDRRVYEQYF.